Presented here are 21 T cell receptor beta chains from one specimen sequenced in a study of T cell responses to AZD1222 COVID-19 vaccine. Some clones are missing from TCRdb's copy, which holds only in-frame ones; the method was immunoSEQ multiplex PCR. The table records 130,000 to 150,000 clones, just under 95% of them present only once. The material was peripheral blood, obtained after recovery from COVID-19. These receptors were obtained from an adult who had recovered from COVID-19.

This chain links TRBV28 with TRBJ2-1; either TRBD1 or TRBD2 may fit D (5 bases each). Germline V CDR1 and CDR2: MDHEN, SYDVKM. This CDR3 spans 16 amino acids. Trimming stripped 1 base from V and 5 bases from J, with 15 bases between. The CDR3 DNA sequence: TGTGCCAGCAGTTTATCGGGGCTACTTAAAAACAATGAGCAGTTCTTC. This encodes CASSLSGLLKNNEQFF.

The chain has TRBV7-8 and TRBJ2-1, with 11 bases that match TRBD2. Germline V gene data show CDR1 as SGHVS and CDR2 as FQNEAQ. V lost 1 base to trimming and J lost 8 bases; unmatched junction nucleotides: 7. CDR3 length equals 16 residues. The DNA of the CDR3 is TGTGCCAGCAGCTTAGAGCCTAGCGGGAGGTTCGATGAGCAGTTCTTC. Amino acid sequence: CASSLEPSGRFDEQFF.

In this sample, this clone turned up once. V and J are TRBV24-1 and TRBJ1-5; D unclear. Trimming shortened V by 3 bases and J by 0 bases, and 8 bases separated the two germline ends. Germline V lookup: CDR1 KGHDR, CDR2 SFDVKD. CDR3 size: 15 residues. CDR3 sequence reads: CATSDGKASNQPQHF. In nucleotides, the CDR3 is TGTGCCACCAGTGATGGAAAGGCTAGCAATCAGCCCCAGCATTTT.

The chain employs TRBV2 and TRBJ1-6; D is unclear. In germline, CDR1 is SNHLY, CDR2 FYNNEI. V was shortened by 6 bases and J by 6 bases, with 12 bases between the two germline ends. The CDR3 runs to 14 residues. In DNA form, the CDR3 reads TGTGCCAGCAGCTCCCCCGGTCTTAATTCACCCCTCCACTTT. This translates into CASSSPGLNSPLHF. Drawing the rest from reference TRBV2 and TRBJ1-6, the complete variable domain is EPEVTQTPSHQVTQMGQEVILRCVPISNHLYFYWYRQILGQKVEFLVSFYNNEISEKSEIFDDQFSVERPDGSNFTLKIRSTKLEDSAMYFCASSSPGLNSPLHFGNGTRLTVT.

The chain carries TRBV5-6 and TRBJ2-3; D is unresolved. The CDR3 runs to 13 residues. Germline-derived CDR1 and CDR2 are SGHDT and YYEEEE. Trimming shortened V by 9 bases and J by 3 bases, and 14 bases separated the two germline ends. The CDR3 is CATSVWMTDTQYF. DNA of the CDR3: TGTGCCACCTCCGTCTGGATGACAGATACGCAGTATTTT.

The chain carries TRBV6-2 or TRBV6-3 and TRBJ1-2; D gene uncertain. Germline CDR1 MNHEY, CDR2 SVGEGT. The CDR3 is 19 residues long. V was shortened by 2 bases and J by 3 bases, with 25 bases between the two germline ends. The CDR3 DNA follows: TGTGCCAGCAGTTACGAATGGGAAAAGGGAGAGGTAGTTGACTATGGCTACACCTTC. Its translation: CASSYEWEKGEVVDYGYTF.

The chain joins TRBV14 to TRBJ2-5; no definite D call. Per germline, CDR1 SGHDN and CDR2 FVKESK. V was cut by 2 bases and J by 5 bases, with 12 bases left in between. The CDR3 extends over 14 amino acids. The CDR3 region has the DNA TGTGCCAGCAGCCAACCACGGGCTTTGGAGACCCAGTACTTC. It specifies CASSQPRALETQYF.

J is TRBJ2-2 and V is TRBV9; weak D call: TRBD2 (6 bases). In germline, CDR1 is SGDLS, CDR2 YYNGEE. The germline V and J ends were trimmed by 0 bases and 5 bases, with 14 bases remaining between them. The CDR3 covers 16 residues. CDR3 bases: TGTGCCAGCAGCGTAGAAGACAGACGGGGGACCGGGGAGCTGTTTTTT. Its translation: CASSVEDRRGTGELFF.

The V gene is TRBV28, the J gene TRBJ2-7; 12 nucleotides line up with TRBD2. V lost 10 bases and J lost 4; bases outside the gene matches: 5. CDR3 length equals 13 residues. In germline, CDR1 is MDHEN, CDR2 SYDVKM. CDR3 sequence: CAIGLAGPYEQYF. As DNA, the CDR3 is TGTGCCATCGGACTAGCGGGACCTTACGAGCAGTACTTC.

V is TRBV5-1 and J is TRBJ1-1; the D gene is possibly TRBD1 (6 bases). Trimming stripped 0 bases from V and 4 bases from J, with 22 bases between. The CDR3 is made up of 18 amino acids. The germline CDR1 and CDR2 sequences are SGHRS and YFSETQ. The CDR3 DNA reads TGCGCCAGCAGCTTGGCCGAACAGGGTGGGGGTTACGGCACTGAAGCTTTCTTT. It translates to CASSLAEQGGGYGTEAFF.

CDR3 loop: CASRLAGTSYNEQFF. CDR3 coding DNA: TGCGCCAGCAGACTAGCGGGAACCTCCTACAATGAGCAGTTCTTC. The chain joins TRBV5-1 to TRBJ2-1; 10 bases line up with TRBD2. The germline gives CDR1 SGHRS, CDR2 YFSETQ. V shed 5 bases and J 0 bases; nucleotides not matched to a gene: 2. The CDR3 has 15 amino acids.

This chain uses TRBV28 with TRBJ2-1, with D perhaps matching TRBD2 (6 bases). This CDR3 is 15 amino acids long. The germline V gene has CDR1 MDHEN and CDR2 SYDVKM. V was cut by 5 bases and J by 6 bases, with 17 bases left in between. The CDR3: CASSHDGGAFNEQFF. The CDR3 nucleotides read TGTGCCAGCAGTCACGACGGCGGGGCCTTCAATGAGCAGTTCTTC.

The chain uses TRBV7-9 and TRBJ1-2; 8 bases agree with TRBD1. J lost 2 bases, V lost 0 bases, and 2 bases had no gene match. Germline V CDR1 and CDR2: SEHNR, FQNEAQ (reference sequence). CDR3 size: 15 residues. CDR3 loop: CASSLAGDRNYGYTF. The CDR3 nucleotides are TGTGCCAGCAGCTTAGCGGGGGACAGGAACTATGGCTACACCTTC.

The chain's CDR3 is CASSIASRGQLYNYGYTF. Written as DNA, the CDR3 is TGTGCCAGTAGTATAGCGAGCCGGGGGCAGCTCTATAACTATGGCTACACCTTC. This chain links TRBV19 with TRBJ1-2, with D tentatively TRBD1 (6 bases). Germline CDR1 and CDR2: LNHDA and SQIVND (reference sequence). The CDR3 spans 18 residues. Trimming took 1 base from V and 1 from J, leaving 19 bases between them.

This chain joins TRBV7-9 and TRBJ1-5; possible D gene TRBD1, 5 bases. V was cut by 4 bases and J by 5 bases, with 6 bases left in between. From germline, CDR1 is SEHNR and CDR2 FQNEAQ (reference sequence). This CDR3 has 12 residues. CDR3 nucleotide sequence: TGTGCCAGCAGCTCCAGGGATCAGCCCCAGCATTTT. Translated: CASSSRDQPQHF. Drawing the rest from reference TRBV7-9 and TRBJ1-5, the complete variable domain is DTGVSQNPRHKITKRGQNVTFRCDPISEHNRLYWYRQTLGQGPEFLTYFQNEAQLEKSRLLSDRFSAERPKGSFSTLEIQRTEQGDSAMYLCASSSRDQPQHFGDGTRLSIL.

The chain employs TRBV28 and TRBJ1-5, with D maybe TRBD1 (5 bases). This CDR3 region has 16 residues. Looked up from germline, CDR1 is MDHEN and CDR2 is SYDVKM. The V end was cut by 5 bases, the J end by 0 bases, with 14 bases between. In DNA, the CDR3 is TGTGCCAGCAGTCGCCCTTCAGGGATTAGCAATCAGCCCCAGCATTTT. Amino acid sequence: CASSRPSGISNQPQHF.

This clone appeared a few times. The J gene is TRBJ1-1, the V gene TRBV27; 9 nucleotides align to TRBD1. J was trimmed by 8 bases and V by 4 bases; bases with no gene match: 5. Germline V gene data show CDR1 as MNHEY and CDR2 as SMNVEV (reference sequence). This CDR3 is built from 13 residues. CDR3 coding DNA: TGTGCCAGCAGTTCAATACAGGGGGCAGAAGCTTTCTTT. Protein product: CASSSIQGAEAFF.

The chain combines TRBV7-6 with TRBJ2-2; no definite D call. Germline CDR1 is SGHVS and CDR2 is FNYEAQ. The CDR3 is made up of 16 amino acids. V lost 0 bases to trimming and J lost 5 bases, with 13 bases between them. The DNA of the CDR3 is TGTGCCAGCAGCTTAGCGGTGGCGGCAGCGACCGGGGAGCTGTTTTTT. Encoded protein: CASSLAVAAATGELFF.

The V call is TRBV19, the J call TRBJ1-6; TRBD1 might be the D (6 bases). The V end lost 3 bases, the J end lost 11 bases, and 26 bases lay between the germline ends. The germline gives CDR1 LNHDA, CDR2 SQIVND (reference sequence). The length of the CDR3 is 18 residues. The CDR3 protein is CASSIGGGAGQVVPPLHF. CDR3 bases: TGTGCCAGTAGTATCGGAGGGGGGGCAGGGCAAGTTGTCCCACCCCTCCACTTT.

The chain recombines TRBV5-1 with TRBJ2-7; weak D call: TRBD2 (6 bases). CDR1 and CDR2 (germline): SGHRS, YFSETQ. The CDR3 is made up of 16 amino acids. Trimming removed 1 base from V and 1 base from J, with 15 bases in between. CDR3 in DNA: TGCGCCAGCAGCTTGAGCTCTAGCGCGATTTCCTACGAGCAGTACTTC. Its translation: CASSLSSSAISYEQYF.

V usage is TRBV18 and J usage is TRBJ2-3, with D perhaps matching TRBD2 (6 bases). Germline V gene lookup returns CDR1 KGHSH and CDR2 LQKENI. Trimming removed 5 bases at V and 1 base at J, with 16 bases between. The CDR3 runs 16 residues. The CDR3 is CASSTRGTPRTDTQYF. For the CDR3, the DNA is TGTGCCAGCTCAACCCGAGGGACTCCCCGCACAGATACGCAGTATTTT.